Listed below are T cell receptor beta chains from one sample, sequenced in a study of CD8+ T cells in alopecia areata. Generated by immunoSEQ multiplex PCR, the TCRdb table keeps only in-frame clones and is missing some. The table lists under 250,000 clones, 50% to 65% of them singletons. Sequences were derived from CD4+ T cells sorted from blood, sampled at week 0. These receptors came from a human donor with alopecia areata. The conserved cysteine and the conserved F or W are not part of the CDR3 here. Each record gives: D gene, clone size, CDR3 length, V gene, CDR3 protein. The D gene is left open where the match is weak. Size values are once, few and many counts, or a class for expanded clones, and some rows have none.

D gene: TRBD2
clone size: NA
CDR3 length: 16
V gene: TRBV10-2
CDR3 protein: ASSRQARLAGERDTQY

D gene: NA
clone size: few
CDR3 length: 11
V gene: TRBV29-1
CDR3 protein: SVEYGVSYEQY

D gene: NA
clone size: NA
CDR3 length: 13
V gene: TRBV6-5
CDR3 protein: ASSYSYRSDSPLH

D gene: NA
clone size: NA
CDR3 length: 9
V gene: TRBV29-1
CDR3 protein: SVERGGKQY

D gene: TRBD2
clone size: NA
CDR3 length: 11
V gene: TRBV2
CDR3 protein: ASAGTRYNEQF

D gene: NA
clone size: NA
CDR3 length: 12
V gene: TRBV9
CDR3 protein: ASSVDLVGETQY

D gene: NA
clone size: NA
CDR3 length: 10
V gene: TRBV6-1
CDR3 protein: ASRAGDQPQH

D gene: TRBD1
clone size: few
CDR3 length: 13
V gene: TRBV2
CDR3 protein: ASSGMGTGRGEQY

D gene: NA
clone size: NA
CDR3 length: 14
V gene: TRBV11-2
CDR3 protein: ASSSTRASSGNTIY

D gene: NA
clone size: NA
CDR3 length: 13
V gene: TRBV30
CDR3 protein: AWTQGFTGANVLT

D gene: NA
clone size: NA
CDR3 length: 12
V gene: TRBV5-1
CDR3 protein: ASSLSSNTPGQY

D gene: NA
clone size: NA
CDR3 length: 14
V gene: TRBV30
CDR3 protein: AWSVPTRAGANVLT

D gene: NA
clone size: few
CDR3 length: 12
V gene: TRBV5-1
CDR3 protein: ASRDVREGDGYT

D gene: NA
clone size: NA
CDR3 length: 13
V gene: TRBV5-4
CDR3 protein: ASSSYGGRYYEQY

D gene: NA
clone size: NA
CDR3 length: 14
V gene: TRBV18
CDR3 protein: ASSPIGQFLNTEAF

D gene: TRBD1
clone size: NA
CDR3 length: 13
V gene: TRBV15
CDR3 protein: ATSRSDRDPDTQY

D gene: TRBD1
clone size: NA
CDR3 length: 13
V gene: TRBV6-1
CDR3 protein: ASRTGTGGTGELF